This TCR beta chain emerged from a study of early T cells in non-severe SARS-CoV-2 infection. Individual cDNA molecules received unique molecular identifiers during library preparation. MiXCR, applied by TCRdb to the 5' RACE reads, yields one record per CDR3 protein. The profile covers fewer than 35,000 distinct CDR3 sequences, with roughly 5.8% appearing a single time and over 5% taken by the ten largest. This clonotype was counted ten times or more. CDR1 SEHNR and CDR2 FQNEAQ come from the germline V gene (reference sequence). The CDR3 has 13 amino acids. Trimming removed 1 base from V and 1 base from J, with 4 bases in between.

The TCR originated in an adult who was a healthcare worker with PCR-confirmed SARS-CoV-2 infection or an uninfected control (not recorded which). Material: whole blood. The rearrangement links TRBV7-9 to TRBJ1-1; no firm D call. CDR3 sequence (DNA): TGTGCCAGCAGCTTAGGCAGGAACACTGAAGCTTTCTTT. Translating gives CASSLGRNTEAFF.